The entry below describes one T cell receptor beta chain. Its matching antigen is unknown. The CDR3 consists of 15 residues. Germline V gives CDR1 SGHNT, CDR2 YYREEE (reference sequence). The V gene lost 2 bases and the J gene lost 5 bases, with 17 bases spanning the gap. This sample was included in a study of cytomegalovirus exposure and HLA in healthy donors. The study's findings and limits: Immune exposure data for these donors was limited to CMV serostatus.

Amplification used 60 Vbeta primers and 13 Jbeta primers. Clones were read by immunoSEQ multiplex PCR, and TCRdb kept only the in-frame ones, dropping some. The data contain roughly 120,000 clones, 60% to 85% of them singletons. Sequencing was performed on PBMCs. This chain joins TRBV5-4 and TRBJ2-7; D is perhaps TRBD2 (5 bases). This receptor was identified in a man in his fifties in good health and CMV-seronegative. CDR3 sequence reads: CASSLPEQAEDEQYF. CDR3 nucleotide sequence: TGTGCCAGCAGCTTACCAGAGCAAGCGGAAGACGAGCAGTACTTC. The variable domain in full, completed from reference TRBV5-4 and TRBJ2-7, reads ETGVTQSPTHLIKTRGQQVTLRCSSQSGHNTVSWYQQALGQGPQFIFQYYREEENGRGNFPPRFSGLQFPNYSSELNVNALELDDSALYLCASSLPEQAEDEQYFGPGTRLTVT.